This entry is about one TCR beta chain. This receptor's antigen is unknown. No base qualities exist here, and no much larger clone lies one base off it. The data belong to a study of CD8 T cells in Susac syndrome (dated by TCRdb to between 2019 and 2020). With respect to the entire study: Whether CD8+ T cell activation and differentiation in Susac syndrome was antigen driven was tested using repertoire sequencing. The paper's findings and limits, for the study overall: The number of individuals in the TCR sequencing and HLA analysis was recognized as being relatively small.

RNA was extracted using the RNeasy kit, and roughly 0.5 to 1 microgram was reverse transcribed with random hexamers. TCR beta CDR3 regions were amplified with the immunoSEQ multiplex PCR assay covering 54 Vbeta and 13 Jbeta segments. Bias from PCR amplification was corrected by using a synthetic template baseline for primer optimization and for computational correction. As for how the authors treated the data: Reads were annotated to V, D and J genes according to IMGT and were analyzed with immunoSEQ Analyzer, with only productive sequences retained. Clonality was calculated as one minus the Shannon entropy normalized by log2 of the number of productive unique sequences. For each patient and control, public and private clones were evaluated within the 100 most prevalent clones. Clones were defined as Susac-specific if absent from the healthy and MS cohorts, from over a thousand published viral clones and from other ImmuneACCESS disease sequences. TCRdb redid the processing of the public reads, applying fastp at Q25 and MiXCR, and retained in-frame beta chains. Every CDR3 protein is listed once, alongside the most common genes and DNA of its rows. TCRdb's processing, not the authors', yielded these V and J calls. Present in this sample are about 120,000 distinct CDR3 sequences, roughly 94% of which were seen just once. The top ten clonotypes cover 0.095% to 0.1% of the sample.

Spanning cysteine to phenylalanine, the CDR3 consists of 14 amino acids. CDR3 DNA only is kept here, 42 bases in frame from base 1. At the junction V is shortened by 5 bases and J by 3 bases, with 14 bases in between. Sequences MNHEY (CDR1) and SVGEGT (CDR2) are obtained from the germline V gene. High-throughput TCR beta sequencing profiled peripheral blood CD8+ and CD4+ T cells from healthy donors, Susac syndrome patients and multiple sclerosis patients. Healthy donors were included as age- and sex-matched controls. Bulk CD8+ and CD4+ T cells were purified by magnetic negative isolation, while CD8+ TEMRA cells were enriched using FACS. Blood was collected in EDTA tubes and processed within 24 hours, with PBMCs isolated through density gradient centrifugation. PBMCs intended for TCR sequencing were cryopreserved in liquid nitrogen and thawed later in a water bath at 37 degrees C. The sorted or isolated CD4+, CD8+ and CD8+ TEMRA cells reached a purity of at least 90%.

The chain is assembled from TRBV6-2 or TRBV6-3 and TRBJ2-7; confidence is insufficient to name the D gene. Sequencing input: CD4+ T cells from PBMCs. This clonotype was sampled from a human donor in good health. The sequenced DNA: TGTGCCAGCAGTCTCCAGGTCTGGGGCTACGAGCAGTACTTC. This gives the protein CASSLQVWGYEQYF.